These 14 T cell receptor beta chains were sequenced from one sample in a study of regulatory T cells in long-lasting Graves disease. Relying on iRepertoire HTBI primers and Arm-PCR of CDR3 regions, the team built TCR beta libraries. TCRdb itself ran the multiplex PCR reads through MiXCR, one entry per CDR3 protein. The table includes 530,000 or so distinct CDR3 sequences, 15% to 20% detected once. Time point meaning: newly diagnosed GD, antithyroid drugs for less than 3 months. PBMC RNA served as the TCR library source. These data also featured in a second study, about T cells in Graves' hyperthyroidism and ophthalmopathy.

The specimen comprised peripheral blood mononuclear cells (PBMCs), sampled at new diagnosis, from a patient treated with antithyroid drugs. Receptor source: a young man with Graves disease.

This clonotype was counted at least ten times. This chain connects TRBV7-9 to TRBJ2-1, with D tentatively TRBD1 or TRBD2 (5 bases each). The V gene lost 5 bases and the J gene lost 3 bases, with 20 bases spanning the gap. CDR1 is SEHNR, CDR2 FQNEAQ, per germline (reference sequence). The CDR3 runs to 17 residues. CDR3 region: CASSPNPRDRIYNEQFF. The CDR3 bases are TGTGCCAGCAGCCCCAACCCCCGGGACCGGATCTACAATGAGCAGTTCTTC.

This clonotype came up a few times. V and J are TRBV20-1 and TRBJ1-2; D ambiguous. V lost 4 bases and J 8 bases, leaving 20 bases between the germline ends. Germline V gene data show CDR1 as DFQATT and CDR2 as SNEGSKA (reference sequence). CDR3 length equals 14 residues. CDR3 amino acids: CSATISGRLEGYTF. The DNA of the CDR3 is TGCAGTGCTACGATATCCGGGCGGCTCGAGGGCTACACCTTC.

This clonotype came up many times. The chain is built from TRBV6-1 and TRBJ2-7; TRBD2 matches 10 bases. The germline V gene has CDR1 MNHNS and CDR2 SASEGT. The CDR3 length is 16 residues. The ends lost 6 bases at V and 0 bases at J; junction bases unmatched: 8. CDR3 loop: CASSLAGTSDSYEQYF. CDR3 nucleotide sequence: TGTGCCAGCAGCCTAGCCGGGACTAGCGACTCCTACGAGCAGTACTTC.

This clonotype was recorded a few times. V is TRBV7-9 and J is TRBJ1-1, with D unclear. Germline-derived CDR1 and CDR2 are SEHNR and FQNEAQ (reference sequence). CDR3 size: 15 residues. With 4 bases removed from V and 3 bases from J, the gap between germline ends came to 15 bases. In nucleotides, the CDR3 is TGTGCCAGCAGCTCTGCCGGCAGCCGAGACACTGAAGCTTTCTTT. It encodes CASSSAGSRDTEAFF.

This clonotype was detected ten times or more. The rearrangement uses TRBV7-3 and TRBJ2-3; TRBD1 aligns across 8 bases. Germline CDR1 and CDR2: SGHTA and FQGTGA. Trimming at V came to 5 bases and at J to 6 bases, leaving 4 bases not matched to a gene. The CDR3 has 13 amino acids. The CDR3 reads CASSTTGVDTQYF. CDR3 sequence (DNA): TGTGCCAGCAGCACGACAGGGGTGGATACGCAGTATTTT. Drawing the rest from reference TRBV7-3 and TRBJ2-3, the complete variable domain is GAGVSQTPSNKVTEKGKYVELRCDPISGHTALYWYRQSLGQGPEFLIYFQGTGAADDSGLPNDRFFAVRPEGSVSTLKIQRTERGDSAVYLCASSTTGVDTQYFGPGTRLTVL.

The chain carries TRBV9 and TRBJ1-2, with D possibly TRBD1 on 5 matching bases. V was cut by 3 bases and J by 7 bases, with 13 bases left in between. Germline assignment: CDR1 SGDLS and CDR2 YYNGEE. CDR3 length: 13 residues. DNA for the CDR3: TGTGCCAGCAGCGGACCCAGGGAGGGTGGCTACACCTTC. Translation: CASSGPREGGYTF. Combining the CDR3 with reference TRBV9 and TRBJ1-2 gives the whole variable domain DSGVTQTPKHLITATGQRVTLRCSPRSGDLSVYWYQQSLDQGLQFLIQYYNGEERAKGNILERFSAQQFPDLHSELNLSSLELGDSALYFCASSGPREGGYTFGSGTRLTVV.

The chain recombines TRBV6-2 or TRBV6-3 with TRBJ2-1; either TRBD1 or TRBD2 may supply D (6 bases each). The CDR3 extends over 15 amino acids. The V gene lost 4 bases and the J gene lost 7 bases, with 17 bases spanning the gap. The germline V gene encodes CDR1 MNHEY and CDR2 SVGEGT. This CDR3 is CASSSSPGAANEQFF. For the CDR3, the DNA is TGTGCCAGCAGTTCTAGTCCGGGGGCCGCAAATGAGCAGTTCTTC.

Only a few counts were recorded for this clonotype. The J gene is TRBJ2-1, the V gene TRBV7-3; maybe TRBD2 (6 bases). The CDR3 is 15 residues long. With 5 bases removed from V and 10 bases from J, the gap between germline ends came to 21 bases. Germline assignment: CDR1 SGHTA and CDR2 FQGTGA. In DNA, the CDR3 is TGTGCCAGCAGCCCCCCCCCGGGACTTACCCGGGAGCAGTTCTTC. The encoded protein is CASSPPPGLTREQFF.

To note about this clonotype: A read error may explain this, as a much larger clone is one base away. Here the CDR3 omits its conserved ending phenylalanine or tryptophan, so a read error is the likely source. The chain carries TRBV6-1 and TRBJ2-1; TRBD1 matches 7 bases. The germline gives CDR1 MNHNS, CDR2 SASEGT. The V gene end was trimmed by 4 bases and the J gene end by 2 bases; junction bases not matched to a gene: 2. This CDR3 is built from 14 residues. In DNA form, the CDR3 reads TGTGCCAGCAGTGTACAGGGGCCCTACAATGAGCAGTTCTCC. This translates into CASSVQGPYNEQFS.

The rearrangement links TRBV5-5 to TRBJ1-5; D possibly corresponds to TRBD1 (5 bases). The CDR3 is made up of 15 amino acids. V lost 7 bases to trimming and J lost 7 bases, with 21 bases between them. Germline loops: CDR1 SGHKS, CDR2 YYEKEE (reference sequence). The CDR3: CASRLGAGVRQPQHF. The CDR3 nucleotides read TGTGCCAGCCGTCTAGGGGCGGGGGTACGGCAGCCCCAGCATTTT.

The chain is built from TRBV20-1 and TRBJ2-5; the D gene is possibly TRBD1 (7 bases). V was trimmed by 3 bases and J by 1 base, leaving 24 bases between them. CDR1 is DFQATT, CDR2 SNEGSKA, per germline (reference sequence). The CDR3 consists of 18 residues. For the CDR3, the DNA is TGCAGTGCTAGTGGTGAGGCGGGGACAGCCATGATCCAAGAGACCCAGTACTTC. Protein sequence: CSASGEAGTAMIQETQYF.

This clonotype has at least ten counts. Compared with germline, one end of the junction differs, possibly owing to a read error. The chain employs TRBV7-9 and TRBJ2-1; D may be TRBD2 (6 bases). This CDR3 has 14 amino acids. The germline V gene encodes CDR1 SEHNR and CDR2 FQNEAQ (reference sequence). DNA for the CDR3: TGCGCCAGCAGCTTGGGGGGAGAGGTCAATGAGCAGTTCTTC. It specifies CASSLGGEVNEQFF.

To note about this clonotype: The junction departs from germline at one end; a sequencing error may be responsible. This chain joins TRBV10-3 and TRBJ1-4; TRBD1 matches 11 bases. Germline V gene data show CDR1 as ENHRY and CDR2 as SYGVKD. This CDR3 has 16 residues. CDR3 in amino acids: CAISDGQGATNKKLFF. CDR3 DNA: TGTGCCATCAGTGACGGACAGGGGGCAACTAATAAAAAACTGTTTTTT.

This clonotype was recorded many times. The chain joins TRBV20-1 to TRBJ2-7; 9 bases align to TRBD2. The ends lost 0 bases at V and 4 bases at J; junction bases unmatched: 4. The CDR3 has 14 amino acids. Germline loops: CDR1 DFQATT, CDR2 SNEGSKA (reference sequence). The CDR3 loop reads CSARESTSGYEQYF. The CDR3 bases are TGCAGTGCTAGAGAATCGACTAGCGGTTACGAGCAGTACTTC.